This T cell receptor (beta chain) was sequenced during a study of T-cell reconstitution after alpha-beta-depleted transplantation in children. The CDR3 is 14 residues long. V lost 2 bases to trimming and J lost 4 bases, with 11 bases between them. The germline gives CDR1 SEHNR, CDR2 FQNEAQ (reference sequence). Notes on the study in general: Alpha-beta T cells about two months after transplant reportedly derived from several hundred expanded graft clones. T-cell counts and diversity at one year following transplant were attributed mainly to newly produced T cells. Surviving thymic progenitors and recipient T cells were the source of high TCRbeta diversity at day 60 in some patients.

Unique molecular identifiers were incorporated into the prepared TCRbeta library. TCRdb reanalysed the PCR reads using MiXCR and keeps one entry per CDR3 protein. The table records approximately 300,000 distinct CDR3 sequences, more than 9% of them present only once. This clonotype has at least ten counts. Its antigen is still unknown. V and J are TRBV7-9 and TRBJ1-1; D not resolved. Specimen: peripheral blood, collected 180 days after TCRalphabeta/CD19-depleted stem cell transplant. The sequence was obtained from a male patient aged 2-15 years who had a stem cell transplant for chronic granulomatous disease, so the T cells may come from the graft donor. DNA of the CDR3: TGTGCCAGCAGCTTAAGAAGCTTGAGCACTGAAGCTTTCTTT. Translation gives CASSLRSLSTEAFF.